This paragraph reports one T cell receptor (beta chain). The data stem from a study of blood T cell repertoires in COVID-19. Study-level background: The United States, Italy and Spain supplied acute and convalescent COVID-19 samples. PBMCs, B-cell-depleted T cells, or T cells were the source of the cDNA or gDNA that made up the material.

Germline V gene sequence: CDR1 MNHEY, CDR2 SVGAGI. This CDR3 has 11 residues. V was cut by 8 bases and J by 4 bases, with 6 bases left in between. The Seattle site enrolled patients during active infection and followed them longitudinally. As processed by the authors: Researchers report that nucleated cell counts were estimated from reference gene primer amplification. Here immunoSEQ multiplex PCR was the method, and the copy in TCRdb shows in-frame clones only, minus some. Clone size and the V and J calls come from that table; the DNA yielded D and trimming. The sample shows fewer than 400,000 clones, approximately 89% of them seen only once.

The clonotype was recovered from a woman younger than 45 with COVID-19, enrolled during active disease. The chain has TRBV6-5 and TRBJ1-5; D unresolved. The sequenced sample was peripheral blood. The CDR3 here is CASSLNQPQHF. CDR3 nucleotides: TGTGCCAGCTCCTTAAATCAGCCCCAGCATTTT.